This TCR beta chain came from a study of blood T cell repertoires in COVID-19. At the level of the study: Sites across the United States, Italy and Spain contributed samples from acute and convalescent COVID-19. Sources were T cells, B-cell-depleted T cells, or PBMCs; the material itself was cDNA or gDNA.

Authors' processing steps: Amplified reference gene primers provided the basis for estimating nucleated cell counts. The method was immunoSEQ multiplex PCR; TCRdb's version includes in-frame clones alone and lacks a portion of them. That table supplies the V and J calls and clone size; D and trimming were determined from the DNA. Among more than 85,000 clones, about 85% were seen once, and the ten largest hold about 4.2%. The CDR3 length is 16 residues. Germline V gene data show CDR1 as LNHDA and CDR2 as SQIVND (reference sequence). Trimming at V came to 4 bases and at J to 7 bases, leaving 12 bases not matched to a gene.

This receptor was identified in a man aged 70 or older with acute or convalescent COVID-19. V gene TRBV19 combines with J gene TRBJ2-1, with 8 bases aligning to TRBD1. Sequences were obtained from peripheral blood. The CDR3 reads CASSKVTGGSRNEQFF. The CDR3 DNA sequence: TGTGCCAGTAGTAAGGTCACAGGGGGTTCTAGGAATGAGCAGTTCTTC.